Listed here is a single TCR beta chain. Looked up from germline, CDR1 is SGHTA and CDR2 is FQGTGA. Trimming pared 2 bases from V and 1 base from J, leaving 8 bases between. The CDR3 contains 15 residues. The entry originates in a study of technical replicates of blood from a handful of donors. The repertoire was sequenced with immunoSEQ multiplex PCR; TCRdb's copy has only in-frame clones and lacks some. The sample lists roughly 40,000 clones, around 96% occurring once. The sequenced material came from T cells isolated from PBMCs. The chain employs TRBV7-3 and TRBJ2-2; TRBD1 is a possible D gene (6 bases). The receptor's source is a human donor in good health. The CDR3 spells CASSLGGWNTGELFF. The CDR3 nucleotides are TGTGCCAGCAGCTTAGGGGGCTGGAACACCGGGGAGCTGTTTTTT. Full variable domain (missing parts from reference TRBV7-3 and TRBJ2-2): GAGVSQTPSNKVTEKGKYVELRCDPISGHTALYWYRQSLGQGPEFLIYFQGTGAADDSGLPNDRFFAVRPEGSVSTLKIQRTERGDSAVYLCASSLGGWNTGELFFGEGSRLTVL.